The rows below give T cell receptor beta chains drawn from one sample of a study of CD8 T cells in Susac syndrome. TCRdb reprocessed the immunoSEQ multiplex PCR reads with MiXCR, giving one entry per CDR3 protein. The table includes 330,000 or so distinct CDR3 sequences, 85% detected once. The sample taken for sequencing was CD8+ T cells from PBMCs. These receptors came from a human donor with multiple sclerosis. Both conserved end residues are part of each CDR3. The order of the fields is clone size, V gene, D gene, J gene, CDR3 DNA, CDR3 protein. D genes are given only for firm matches. For some rows the clone size is stated as once, few or many, or as a class when expanded; others skip it.

>.|TRBV7-8|.|TRBJ2-1
TGTGCCAGCAGCTCTCGGGCACCGAGCTCCTACAATGAGCAGTTCTTC
CASSSRAPSSYNEQFF
>.|TRBV14|.|TRBJ2-5
TGTGCCAGCAGCCAAGGTTATCCAGAGACCCAGTACTTC
CASSQGYPETQYF
>.|TRBV7-9|TRBD2|TRBJ2-1
TGTGCCAGCAGCAAGCCGGCGGGAGCGACGCCGGACAATGAGCAGTTCTTC
CASSKPAGATPDNEQFF
>.|TRBV27|TRBD2|TRBJ2-7
TGTGCCAGCAGTCCGGGGGGGGGACACGAGCAGTACTTC
CASSPGGGHEQYF
>.|TRBV7-2|.|TRBJ2-5
TGTGCCAGCAGCACGACCTGGGGGCCAATCTTGTACCAAGAGACCCAGTACTTC
CASSTTWGPILYQETQYF
>few|TRBV28|.|TRBJ1-5
TGTGCCAGCAGTTTTCAAGGGGGGAATCAGCCCCAGCATTTT
CASSFQGGNQPQHF
>.|TRBV7-9|.|TRBJ2-1
TGTGCCAGCAGCTTCGCGAGGGGCGATGAGCAGTTCTTC
CASSFARGDEQFF
>.|TRBV7-8|.|TRBJ2-1
TGTGCCAGCAGCTTAGTCGGCCGGGACCCCTACAATGAGCAGTTCTTC
CASSLVGRDPYNEQFF
>once|TRBV27|.|TRBJ1-5
TGTGCCAGCAGTTTCTCAAAAGCAGGCAGCAGTCAGCCCCAGCATTTT
CASSFSKAGSSQPQHF
>.|TRBV3-1|.|TRBJ1-4
TGTGCCAGCAGCCCGAGGCAGGGGCGCCACGAAAAACTGTTTTTT
CASSPRQGRHEKLFF
>.|TRBV15|.|TRBJ2-3
TGTGCCACCAGCAGGACAGATACGCAGTATTTT
CATSRTDTQYF
>.|TRBV7-8|TRBD2|TRBJ2-6
TGTGCCAGCAGCTTAAGCCTAGCGGGTGCCTCGGGGGCCAACGTCCTGACTTTC
CASSLSLAGASGANVLTF
>.|TRBV6-4|TRBD1|TRBJ2-1
TGTGCCAGCAGTGAAAAGGACAGGGGTATGAGTGAGCAGTTCTTC
CASSEKDRGMSEQFF
>.|TRBV27|TRBD1|TRBJ1-2
TGTGCCAGCAGTTTCGGCAGGGGGCAAGGCTATGGCTACACCTTC
CASSFGRGQGYGYTF
>few|TRBV11-2|.|TRBJ2-7
TGTGCCAGCAGCGCACCGGGACTCCCCTGGGAGCAGTACTTC
CASSAPGLPWEQYF
>.|TRBV28|TRBD1|TRBJ2-1
TGTGCCAGCAGTTTATTGGGGTTTGGGGGACAGCCCTACAATGAGCAGTTCTTC
CASSLLGFGGQPYNEQFF
>.|TRBV20-1|.|TRBJ2-6
TGCAGTGCTAGAGATTGGAACAGGTTGTGGGGGGCCAACGTCCTGACTTTC
CSARDWNRLWGANVLTF
>.|TRBV28|TRBD1|TRBJ2-5
TGTGCCAGCAGTTCCCCCGGGACAGAAGAGACCCAGTACTTC
CASSSPGTEETQYF
>.|TRBV4-2|TRBD2|TRBJ2-1
TGTGCCAGCAGCTCTGAGGCTAGCGGGAGCCCTATGTACAATGAGCAGTTCTTC
CASSSEASGSPMYNEQFF
>.|TRBV9|TRBD2|TRBJ2-3
TGTGCCAGCAGCGCTCTCGGGGGGATCGGGTCAGATACGCAGTATTTT
CASSALGGIGSDTQYF
>.|TRBV5-1|.|TRBJ2-1
TGCGCCAGCAGCTTGGTAGGGGTCCGCTCCTACAATGAGCAGTTCTTC
CASSLVGVRSYNEQFF
>.|TRBV27|TRBD2|TRBJ2-1
TGTGCCAGCAGTTCCCTTATCAGCGGGAGGATCGATGAGCAGTTCTTC
CASSSLISGRIDEQFF
>few|TRBV29-1|.|TRBJ2-7
TGCAGCGTTGAATGGGGGCCCCGGGGCGAGCAGTACTTC
CSVEWGPRGEQYF
>few|TRBV6-2/TRBV6-3|.|TRBJ2-1
TGTGCCAGCAGTTACTCGATTCTTCGGGGTGAGCAGTTCTTC
CASSYSILRGEQFF
>.|TRBV28|.|TRBJ2-5
TGTGCCAGCAGTCCTCGCCTCGCGCAAGAGACCCAGTACTTC
CASSPRLAQETQYF
>.|TRBV24-1|TRBD2|TRBJ2-6
TGTGCCACCAGTGATTTCATGGCGGGAGCTGATTCTGGGGCCAACGTCCTGACTTTC
CATSDFMAGADSGANVLTF
>.|TRBV27|TRBD1|TRBJ2-1
TGTGCCAGCAGTTTTTGGGTGACAGGGGACAATGAGCAGTTCTTC
CASSFWVTGDNEQFF
>once|TRBV19|.|TRBJ2-7
TGTGCCAGTAGTCCCTCCGTCAGCTACGAGCAGTACTTC
CASSPSVSYEQYF
>once|TRBV6-5|.|TRBJ2-3
TGTGCCAGCAGTTACGGAGATACGCAGTATTTT
CASSYGDTQYF
>.|TRBV10-3|TRBD2|TRBJ2-7
TGTGCCGCCGGGCAGCGGGGTTCTTCCTTAGTGTACGAGCAGTACTTC
CAAGQRGSSLVYEQYF
>.|TRBV27|.|TRBJ2-1
TGTGCCAGCAGTTTCGGTTCCCCGTTCAATGAGCAGTTCTTC
CASSFGSPFNEQFF
>.|TRBV6-1|TRBD1|TRBJ1-1
TGTGCCAGCAGCCCATCACCCGGGACAGGGTCACCAGGTGAAGCTTTCTTT
CASSPSPGTGSPGEAFF
>.|TRBV12-3/TRBV12-4|TRBD2|TRBJ2-1
TGTGCCAGCAGTTTGAGTTCGTGGCGGGAGGACCGTAACAATGAGCAGTTCTTC
CASSLSSWREDRNNEQFF
>.|TRBV28|TRBD1|TRBJ1-6
TGTGCCAGCAGCCCCAGGACAGGGCTTAGCTCCTATAATTCACCCCTCCACTTT
CASSPRTGLSSYNSPLHF
>.|TRBV29-1|.|TRBJ2-7
TGCAGCGCAAGATCGGAGACCTACGAGCAGTACTTC
CSARSETYEQYF
>.|TRBV6-2/TRBV6-3|.|TRBJ2-7
TGTGCCAGCAGGCTCGGGTCGCAATACGAGCAGTACTTC
CASRLGSQYEQYF
>.|TRBV20-1|.|TRBJ1-1
TGCAGTGCTATATCGAGTATGTCCGCCGGCCCGCTGAACACTGAAGCTTTCTTT
CSAISSMSAGPLNTEAFF
>.|TRBV12-3/TRBV12-4|TRBD2|TRBJ2-1
TGTGCCAGCAGTTTAGTGTCTAGCGGGTTTAACTCCTACAATGAGCAGTTCTTC
CASSLVSSGFNSYNEQFF
>.|TRBV9|.|TRBJ2-3
TGTGCCAGCAGCGTAGCCACTTCGGCCACAGATACGCAGTATTTT
CASSVATSATDTQYF
>.|TRBV27|TRBD2|TRBJ2-3
TGTGCCAGCAGCCCGAGACTAGCGGGAGAACGGGCAGATACGCAGTATTTT
CASSPRLAGERADTQYF
>.|TRBV5-4|.|TRBJ1-2
TGTGCCAGCAGCTTGGAACCAGGATCAATCTATGGCTACACCTTC
CASSLEPGSIYGYTF
>.|TRBV29-1|TRBD1|TRBJ2-7
TGCAGCGTGGAGGACAGGGGTTCCTACGAGCAGTACTTC
CSVEDRGSYEQYF
>.|TRBV13|TRBD1|TRBJ2-5
TGTGCCAGCAGCTCCCCTGGGACAGACGGAGAGACCCAGTACTTC
CASSSPGTDGETQYF
>.|TRBV15|.|TRBJ2-3
TGTGCCACCGACGAAAGATCAACAGATACGCAGTATTTT
CATDERSTDTQYF
>.|TRBV5-6|.|TRBJ2-7
TGTGCCAGCAGCATACCCGGGGCCCTCGCAGACTACGAGCAGTACTTC
CASSIPGALADYEQYF
>.|TRBV6-2/TRBV6-3|TRBD2|TRBJ2-3
TGTGCCAGCAGTTACTCCGTTCTAGCGGAGATACGCGCTCTCTCAACTAGCACAGATACGCAGTATTTT
CASSYSVLAEIRALSTSTDTQYF
>.|TRBV24-1|.|TRBJ1-1
TGTGCCACCAGTAACAGGGTCGGCACTGAAGCTTTCTTT
CATSNRVGTEAFF
>.|TRBV19|.|TRBJ2-1
TGTGCCAGTAGTATACTCCTATTCATGCGGAATGAGCAGTTCTTC
CASSILLFMRNEQFF
>.|TRBV11-2|.|TRBJ2-7
TGTGCCAGCAGCCCAAATTGGGAGCAGTACTTC
CASSPNWEQYF
>.|TRBV7-9|TRBD2|TRBJ2-1
TGTGCCAGCAGCTCCGGACTAGCGGGTTTAATTGGCAATGAGCAGTTCTTC
CASSSGLAGLIGNEQFF
>.|TRBV30|.|TRBJ1-1
TGTGCCTGGAGTTGGGTCACTGAAGCTTTCTTT
CAWSWVTEAFF
>.|TRBV20-1|TRBD2|TRBJ2-1
TGCAGTGGCAGCCGACTAGCGGGAGAGAAGAGGAATGAGCAGTTCTTC
CSGSRLAGEKRNEQFF
>.|TRBV28|TRBD1|TRBJ1-5
TGTGCCAGCAGTCACAGGGGGACCCTCAATATCGGTTGGCATTTT
CASSHRGTLNIGWHF
>once|TRBV15|.|TRBJ2-7
TGTGCCACCAGCAGAGTGGACAAAGACGAGCAGTACTTC
CATSRVDKDEQYF
>.|TRBV24-1|.|TRBJ2-5
TGTGCCACCAGTGATTTATGGGAGACCCAGTACTTC
CATSDLWETQYF